The 30 T cell receptor beta chains below come from one sample, sequenced in a study of T cells in Graves' hyperthyroidism and ophthalmopathy. Amplified TCR beta CDR3 regions derived from RNA transcripts. Primed by the HTBI set, a first-round RT-PCR was run on the TCR CDR3. TCRdb reprocessed the multiplex PCR reads with MiXCR, giving one entry per CDR3 protein. This sample has some 440,000 distinct CDR3 sequences, with 15% to 17% found just once. Sequencing was performed on blood. The receptors here all came from a young woman with Graves' hyperthyroidism.

This clonotype was seen more than once but under ten times. This sequence joins TRBV6-1 and TRBJ1-6, with a tentative D call TRBD1 (5 bases). The CDR3 has 15 residues. Germline CDR1 is MNHNS and CDR2 is SASEGT. V dropped 6 bases and J dropped 5 bases, with 14 bases sitting between them. The CDR3: CASRRVRTNNSPLHF. In DNA, the CDR3 is TGTGCCAGCAGAAGAGTACGGACAAATAATTCACCCCTCCACTTT.

This chain connects TRBV11-3 to TRBJ2-7; maybe TRBD1 (6 bases). Germline lookup yields CDR1 SGHNT and CDR2 YENEEA. The CDR3 loop spans 13 amino acids. Trimming removed 3 bases at V and 6 bases at J, with 12 bases between. CDR3 bases: TGTGCCAGCAGCTTCGTTCAGGGGTCCGAGCAGTACTTC. It specifies CASSFVQGSEQYF.

This clonotype was found many times. The chain combines TRBV4-1 with TRBJ1-5; tentative D call: TRBD1 (5 bases). Between the trimmed V and J ends, which lost 2 bases and 5 bases, there was a span of 16 bases. This CDR3 contains 16 residues. Germline-derived CDR1 and CDR2 are MGHRA and YSYEKL. The DNA for the CDR3 is TGCGCCAGCAGCCAATCCCCGGGACGGAACGATCAGCCCCAGCATTTT. Protein product: CASSQSPGRNDQPQHF.

In this sample, this clonotype turned up many times. The chain links TRBV11-2 to TRBJ2-7; D is uncertain. V gave up 7 bases and J gave up 7 bases, with 14 bases separating them. The CDR3 runs 12 residues. From germline, CDR1 is SGHAT and CDR2 FQNNGV. In DNA form, the CDR3 reads TGTGCCAGCATGGGTTTGGGTCCAGAGCAGTACTTC. Encoded protein: CASMGLGPEQYF. Full variable domain (rest looked up from reference TRBV11-2 and TRBJ2-7): EAGVAQSPRYKIIEKRQSVAFWCNPISGHATLYWYQQILGQGPKLLIQFQNNGVVDDSQLPKDRFSAERLKGVDSTLKIQPAKLEDSAVYLCASMGLGPEQYFGPGTRLTVT.

V usage is TRBV5-1 and J usage is TRBJ1-2, with D perhaps TRBD1 (5 bases). With 3 bases removed from V and 2 bases from J, the gap between germline ends came to 14 bases. Germline CDR1 and CDR2: SGHRS and YFSETQ. This CDR3 has 15 amino acids. The CDR3 region has the DNA TGCGCCAGCAGCTCCCAAATTGGGGGGAACTATGGCTACACCTTC. It encodes CASSSQIGGNYGYTF. The variable domain in full, completed from reference TRBV5-1 and TRBJ1-2, reads KAGVTQTPRYLIKTRGQQVTLSCSPISGHRSVSWYQQTPGQGLQFLFEYFSETQRNKGNFPGRFSGRQFSNSRSEMNVSTLELGDSALYLCASSSQIGGNYGYTFGSGTRLTVV.

This clonotype showed up many times. J is TRBJ2-7 and V is TRBV28; D may be TRBD1 (6 bases). The germline V gene encodes CDR1 MDHEN and CDR2 SYDVKM. The CDR3 is 12 residues long. V lost 10 bases, J lost 0 bases, and 10 bases lay in between. CDR3 sequence (DNA): TGTGCCACCACAGGGAACTCCTACGAGCAGTACTTC. This sequence encodes CATTGNSYEQYF.

The CDR3 loop is CASTNTAGANVLTF. Written as DNA, the CDR3 is TGTGCCAGTACCAATACTGCTGGGGCCAACGTCCTGACTTTC. This chain joins TRBV19 and TRBJ2-6, with D hard to call. The CDR3 spans 14 residues. Germline CDR1 reads LNHDA; CDR2 reads SQIVND (reference sequence). With 7 bases removed from V and 2 bases from J, the gap between germline ends came to 9 bases.

Here the CDR3 reads CSVIQGTATDTQYF. The CDR3 DNA sequence: TGCAGCGTTATACAGGGGACCGCGACAGATACGCAGTATTTT. The J gene is TRBJ2-3, the V gene TRBV29-1, with 7 bases matching TRBD1. This CDR3 has 14 amino acids. Unmatched junction bases numbered 8, after V lost 5 bases and J lost 3 bases. Germline-derived CDR1 and CDR2 are SQVTM and ANQGSEA.

The CDR3 sequence: CASSPVVISYGYTF. DNA of the CDR3: TGTGCCAGCAGCCCCGTGGTGATCTCCTATGGCTACACCTTC. This chain connects TRBV7-9 to TRBJ1-2; D is unresolved. The CDR3 sequence is 14 residues long. With 5 bases removed from V and 4 bases from J, the gap between germline ends came to 14 bases. The V gene's germline CDR1 is SEHNR and CDR2 FQNEAQ (reference sequence).

This clonotype occurred many times. The gene calls are TRBV6-1 and TRBJ1-2; possibly TRBD1 for D (6 bases). CDR1 and CDR2 (germline): MNHNS, SASEGT. This CDR3 has 15 residues. The germline V and J ends were trimmed by 6 bases and 6 bases, with 20 bases remaining between them. The CDR3 DNA sequence: TGTGCCAGCAGATACCTCGGGGGGGACATTGATGGCTACACCTTC. This translates into CASRYLGGDIDGYTF.

This clonotype was recorded a few times. For the CDR3, the DNA is TGCAGTGCTCGACAGGGCCCTTATAATTCACCCCTCCACTTT. Protein sequence: CSARQGPYNSPLHF. The V call is TRBV20-1, the J call TRBJ1-6; 7 nucleotides line up with TRBD1. The V and J ends lost 5 bases and 4 bases, in that order; junction bases with no gene match: 5. The CDR3 runs to 14 residues. Germline CDR1 and CDR2: DFQATT and SNEGSKA (reference sequence).

The V call is TRBV12-5, the J call TRBJ1-3; D is uncertain. The CDR3 runs to 13 residues. Germline V lookup: CDR1 LGHNT, CDR2 FRNRAP. V was trimmed by 0 bases and J by 4 bases, leaving 4 bases between them. CDR3 in amino acids: CASGLVGGNTIYF. In DNA form, the CDR3 reads TGTGCTAGTGGTTTGGTAGGGGGAAACACCATATATTTT.

This clonotype was counted at least ten times. V usage is TRBV19 and J usage is TRBJ2-5; D assignment may be TRBD1 or TRBD2 (5 bases each). Germline loops: CDR1 LNHDA, CDR2 SQIVND (reference sequence). Trimming shortened V by 4 bases and J by 1 base, and 22 bases separated the two germline ends. This CDR3 region has 18 residues. This CDR3 reads CASSNTGLGSGFQETQYF. Here the CDR3 DNA reads TGTGCCAGTAGTAATACAGGCCTCGGCTCGGGATTCCAAGAGACCCAGTACTTC.

This clonotype was seen a few times. V usage is TRBV5-6 and J usage is TRBJ2-1; no clear D. Trimming took off 4 bases at V and 13 bases at J, with 18 bases between the two ends. The CDR3 is 13 amino acids. The germline gives CDR1 SGHDT, CDR2 YYEEEE. This chain's CDR3 is CASSPSVGGIQFF. Written as DNA, the CDR3 is TGTGCCAGCAGCCCCTCGGTGGGTGGTATACAGTTCTTC.

As concerns this clonotype: One end of the junction varies from germline; a read error may be responsible. This chain joins TRBV5-1 and TRBJ2-1; 11 bases agree with TRBD2. CDR3 length: 14 residues. Germline CDR1 and CDR2: SGHRS and YFSETQ. The CDR3 is CASSPGLADNEQSF. The CDR3 DNA reads as TGCGCCAGCAGCCCGGGACTAGCGGACAATGAGCAGTCCTTC.

The sample holds many counts of this clonotype. The chain combines TRBV7-2 with TRBJ1-4, with TRBD1 identical over 7 bases. CDR1 SGHTA and CDR2 FQGNSA come from the germline V gene. Trimming at V came to 5 bases and at J to 8 bases, leaving 11 bases not matched to a gene. There are 15 residues in the CDR3. The CDR3, as DNA: TGTGCCAGCAGCCACGACAGGGTCATTGGGGAAAAACTGTTTTTT. It codes for CASSHDRVIGEKLFF.

The chain carries TRBV10-3 and TRBJ1-6; D is unclear. CDR1 is ENHRY and CDR2 is SYGVKD in the germline V gene. The CDR3 runs 13 residues. Deletions cut 4 bases from V and 6 bases from J, with 7 bases between. This CDR3 is CAISAAPNSPLHF. The CDR3 DNA reads as TGTGCCATCAGTGCGGCCCCTAATTCACCCCTCCACTTT.

The genes are TRBV20-1 and TRBJ1-1, with a tentative D call TRBD1 (5 bases). Between the trimmed V and J ends, which lost 7 bases and 6 bases, there was a span of 18 bases. This CDR3 comprises 13 residues. Germline assignment: CDR1 DFQATT and CDR2 SNEGSKA (reference sequence). CDR3 sequence (DNA): TGCAGTGTAACGGGGCGGGGGAGGGCTGAAGCTTTCTTT. Its protein product is CSVTGRGRAEAFF.

This clonotype has at least ten counts. The chain has TRBV10-3 and TRBJ1-2, with TRBD1 matching 7 bases. Germline CDR1 ENHRY, CDR2 SYGVKD. The CDR3 has 12 residues. Losses at the gene ends were 5 bases for V and 4 bases for J; bases not matched to a gene: 1. This chain's CDR3 is CAISTGVYGYTF. CDR3 DNA: TGTGCCATCAGTACAGGGGTCTATGGCTACACCTTC.

CDR3 residues: CASSHPNWVAQYF. The CDR3 region has the DNA TGTGCCAGCAGCCACCCTAACTGGGTTGCGCAGTATTTT. This sequence joins TRBV7-9 and TRBJ2-3, with D hard to call. The CDR3 covers 13 residues. From germline, CDR1 is SEHNR and CDR2 FQNEAQ (reference sequence). The V end lost 5 bases, the J end lost 10 bases, and 16 bases lay between the germline ends. The whole variable domain, remainder taken from reference TRBV7-9 and TRBJ2-3, is DTGVSQNPRHKITKRGQNVTFRCDPISEHNRLYWYRQTLGQGPEFLTYFQNEAQLEKSRLLSDRFSAERPKGSFSTLEIQRTEQGDSAMYLCASSHPNWVAQYFGPGTRLTVL.

This clonotype has just a few counts. V is TRBV24-1 and J is TRBJ1-2; D not certain. The V gene lost 5 bases and the J gene lost 1 base, with 10 bases spanning the gap. CDR1 is KGHDR and CDR2 is SFDVKD in the germline V gene. This CDR3 comprises 14 residues. CDR3 protein: CATSVRNLNYGYTF. The CDR3, as DNA: TGTGCCACCAGTGTGAGGAATCTTAACTATGGCTACACCTTC.

This clonotype has more than one count but fewer than ten. The chain links TRBV3-1 to TRBJ2-3, with 9 positions matching TRBD2. The CDR3 loop spans 16 amino acids. The J segment lost 7 bases and the V segment lost 6 bases, leaving 14 bases of the junction unmatched. Germline-derived CDR1 and CDR2 are LGHDT and YNNKEL (reference sequence). In DNA, the CDR3 is TGTGCCAGCAGTTATTCCGGGACTAGCAGGGGCAATACGCAGTATTTT. Translation: CASSYSGTSRGNTQYF.

This clonotype was counted ten times or more. The rearrangement joins TRBV7-9 to TRBJ2-7, with 8 bases identical to TRBD2. CDR1 and CDR2 (germline): SEHNR, FQNEAQ (reference sequence). The J segment lost 1 base and the V segment lost 1 base, leaving 9 bases of the junction unmatched. This CDR3 region has 17 residues. This CDR3 reads CASSLGGAGGLSYEQYF. The CDR3 DNA reads as TGTGCCAGCAGCTTAGGGGGGGCGGGAGGCCTATCCTACGAGCAGTACTTC.

The V and J genes are TRBV6-2 or TRBV6-3 and TRBJ2-3; D is unclear. V lost 4 bases and J lost 9, with 14 bases in between. Germline V CDR1 and CDR2: MNHEY, SVGEGT. CDR3 length: 13 residues. CDR3 in amino acids: CASSSPVFETQYF. The CDR3 coding sequence is TGTGCCAGCAGTTCCCCAGTGTTCGAGACGCAGTATTTT.

This clonotype showed up many times. The J gene is TRBJ2-5, the V gene TRBV7-8; the D gene could be TRBD1 or TRBD2 (5 bases each). Between the trimmed V and J ends, which lost 2 bases and 1 base, there was a span of 11 bases. The CDR3 has 15 residues. The germline V gene encodes CDR1 SGHVS and CDR2 FQNEAQ. The CDR3 loop is CASSLPAGSQETQYF. CDR3 DNA: TGTGCCAGCAGCTTACCCGCAGGGAGCCAAGAGACCCAGTACTTC.

The chain is built from TRBV7-9 and TRBJ2-1; perhaps TRBD1 as D (6 bases). Germline V lookup: CDR1 SEHNR, CDR2 FQNEAQ (reference sequence). The CDR3 sequence is 15 residues long. Trimming stripped 5 bases from V and 8 bases from J, with 19 bases between. The chain's CDR3 is CASSGAHRQVDEQFF. CDR3 DNA: TGTGCCAGCAGCGGGGCGCATAGACAGGTGGATGAGCAGTTCTTC.

This clonotype was detected many times. The chain employs TRBV5-1 and TRBJ1-1, with D perhaps matching TRBD1 (5 bases). This CDR3 spans 12 amino acids. The V and J ends lost 0 bases and 11 bases respectively, with 11 bases between them. Germline V gene lookup returns CDR1 SGHRS and CDR2 YFSETQ. The DNA for the CDR3 is TGCGCCAGCAGCTTGGGAGGGGTGGATGCTTTCTTT. This translates into CASSLGGVDAFF. The full variable domain, completed using reference TRBV5-1 and TRBJ1-1, is KAGVTQTPRYLIKTRGQQVTLSCSPISGHRSVSWYQQTPGQGLQFLFEYFSETQRNKGNFPGRFSGRQFSNSRSEMNVSTLELGDSALYLCASSLGGVDAFFGQGTRLTVV.

This clonotype appeared many times. This rearrangement joins TRBV28 to TRBJ2-1; 9 nucleotides match TRBD2. Trimming cost V 3 bases and J 8 bases; bases outside gene matches: 11. This CDR3 region has 16 residues. Looked up from germline, CDR1 is MDHEN and CDR2 is SYDVKM. Here the CDR3 reads CASSFLGSGSGDEQFF. CDR3 DNA sequence: TGTGCCAGCAGTTTTTTAGGTAGCGGGAGCGGAGATGAGCAGTTCTTC.

This clonotype was seen ten or more times. The chain has TRBV20-1 and TRBJ2-3; D perhaps matches TRBD2 (5 bases). The V end lost 5 bases, the J end lost 0 bases, and 18 bases lay between the germline ends. CDR3 size: 16 residues. The germline V gene encodes CDR1 DFQATT and CDR2 SNEGSKA (reference sequence). CDR3 nucleotide sequence: TGCAGTGCTCACGTCGGGGTCGGATTTAGCACAGATACGCAGTATTTT. Protein sequence: CSAHVGVGFSTDTQYF.

This clonotype has at least ten counts. The V and J genes are TRBV20-1 and TRBJ1-6; D possibly corresponds to TRBD1 (5 bases). The CDR3 runs to 14 residues. Germline assignment: CDR1 DFQATT and CDR2 SNEGSKA (reference sequence). Trimming cost V 6 bases and J 9 bases, with 18 bases left between them. CDR3 loop: CSAPLGGDGSPLHF. In DNA form, the CDR3 reads TGCAGTGCACCCCTTGGAGGGGATGGTTCACCCCTCCACTTT.